This T cell receptor (beta chain) was identified in a study of control samples from healthy donors and cancer patients. Generated by immunoSEQ multiplex PCR, the TCRdb table keeps only in-frame clones and is missing some. The sample records under 450,000 clones, 80% to 95% being singletons. Trimming shortened V by 2 bases and J by 4 bases, and 11 bases separated the two germline ends. Germline V gives CDR1 KGHSH, CDR2 LQKENI. This CDR3 has 14 amino acids. Sample: PBMCs. This TCR was sampled from a man in his forties with head and neck cancer. The chain uses TRBV18 and TRBJ2-5; possibly TRBD1 for D (6 bases). CDR3 DNA: TGTGCCAGCTCACCAGAAGTGGGGGCAGAGACCCAGTACTTC. This encodes CASSPEVGAETQYF.